This T cell receptor beta chain was retrieved from a study of T cells in Graves' hyperthyroidism and ophthalmopathy. Background on the study: Peripheral blood was acquired at first diagnosis, ahead of any therapy whatsoever.

General observations from the study: The model anticipated ophthalmopathy a median around six months pre-onset. Blood shared most expanded thyroid clonotypes above 0.001.

Uncontrolled infection, other autoimmune disease, pregnancy and lactation each barred patients from inclusion. Amplification yielded TCR beta CDR3 regions, with RNA transcripts as the source. During a first-round RT-PCR of the TCR CDR3, the HTBI primer set was used. TCRdb used MiXCR to reprocess the multiplex PCR reads, holding one entry per CDR3 protein. The data contain over 700,000 distinct CDR3 sequences, around 20% of them seen just once; the ten biggest clones take up about a sixth. This clonotype has more than one count but fewer than ten. The antigen is undetermined. This CDR3 comprises 16 residues. V shed 4 bases, J shed 6 bases, and the junction held 12 bases outside the gene matches. The germline V gene encodes CDR1 SGHRS and CDR2 YFSETQ.

The sample comprised blood. This chain connects TRBV5-1 to TRBJ2-3; 9 positions agree with TRBD1. The receptor was isolated from a woman aged 50 to 60 with Graves' hyperthyroidism that later progressed to Graves' ophthalmopathy. The CDR3 reads CASSPGTGMGWDTQYF. CDR3 nucleotides: TGCGCCAGCAGCCCGGGGACAGGGATGGGTTGGGATACGCAGTATTTT.